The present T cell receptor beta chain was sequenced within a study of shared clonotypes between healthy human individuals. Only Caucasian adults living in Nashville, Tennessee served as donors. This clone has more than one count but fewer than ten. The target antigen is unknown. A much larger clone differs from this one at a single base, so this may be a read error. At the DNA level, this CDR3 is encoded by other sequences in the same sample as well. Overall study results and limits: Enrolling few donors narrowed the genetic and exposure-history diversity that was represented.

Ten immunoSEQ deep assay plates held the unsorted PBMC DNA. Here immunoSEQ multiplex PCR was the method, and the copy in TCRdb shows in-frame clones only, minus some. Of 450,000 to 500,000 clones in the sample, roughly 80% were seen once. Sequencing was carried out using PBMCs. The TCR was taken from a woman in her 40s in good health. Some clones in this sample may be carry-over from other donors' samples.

The CDR3 DNA reads as TGTGCCAGCAGCTTGCTCGGGAACTCCTACGAGCAGTACTTC. Its protein product is CASSLLGNSYEQYF. This sequence joins TRBV5-4 and TRBJ2-7, with D tentatively TRBD2 (5 bases). Germline assignment: CDR1 SGHNT and CDR2 YYREEE (reference sequence). CDR3 size: 14 residues. Trimming left V 1 base short and J 0 bases short, with 8 bases between.